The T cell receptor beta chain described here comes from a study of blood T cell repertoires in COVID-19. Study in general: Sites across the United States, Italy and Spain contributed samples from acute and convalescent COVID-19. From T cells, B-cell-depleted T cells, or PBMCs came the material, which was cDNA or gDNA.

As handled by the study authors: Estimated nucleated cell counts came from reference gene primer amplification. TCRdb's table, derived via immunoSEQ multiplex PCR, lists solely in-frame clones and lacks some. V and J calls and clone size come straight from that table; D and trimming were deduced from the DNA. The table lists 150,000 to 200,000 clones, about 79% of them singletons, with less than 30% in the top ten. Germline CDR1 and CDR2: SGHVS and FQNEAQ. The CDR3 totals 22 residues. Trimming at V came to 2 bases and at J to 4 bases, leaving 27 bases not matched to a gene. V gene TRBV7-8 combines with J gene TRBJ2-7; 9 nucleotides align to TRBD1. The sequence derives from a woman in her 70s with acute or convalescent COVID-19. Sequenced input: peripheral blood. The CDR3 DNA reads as TGTGCCAGCAGCTTACCCTCGATACGGGACAGGGATTTCGGGGACTCTCCGTACGAGCAGTACTTC. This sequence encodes CASSLPSIRDRDFGDSPYEQYF.